Following are 5 T cell receptor beta chains from one sample sequenced in a study of early T cells in non-severe SARS-CoV-2 infection. In TCRdb, the 5' RACE reads were re-called with MiXCR into one record per CDR3 protein. The sample consists of about 86,000 distinct CDR3 sequences, under 15% of them appearing once. Sequencing input: whole blood. Receptor source: an adult who was a healthcare worker with PCR-confirmed SARS-CoV-2 infection or an uninfected control (not recorded which).

This clonotype was found many times. The chain recombines TRBV19 with TRBJ2-4; no definite D call. The CDR3 loop spans 13 amino acids. V was cut by 3 bases and J by 10 bases, with 13 bases left in between. Per the germline V gene, CDR1 is LNHDA and CDR2 is SQIVND (reference sequence). CDR3 loop: CASSIDSDFIQYF. The CDR3 nucleotides are TGTGCCAGTAGTATCGATTCTGATTTTATTCAGTACTTC.

This clonotype has only a few counts. V is TRBV29-1 and J is TRBJ1-3; D gene ambiguous. The length of the CDR3 is 12 residues. Trimming took 4 bases from V and 3 from J, leaving 7 bases between them. Germline CDR1 is SQVTM and CDR2 is ANQGSEA. CDR3 coding DNA: TGCAGCGTTGTGGCGGATGGAAACACCATATATTTT. It yields the protein CSVVADGNTIYF.

There are many counts of this clonotype. The chain couples TRBV3-1 to TRBJ2-1; unclear D gene. Germline CDR1 is LGHDT and CDR2 is YNNKEL (reference sequence). This CDR3 is built from 18 residues. V lost 4 bases and J lost 0, with 19 bases in between. The CDR3 loop is CASSLPLSGPPSYNEQFF. Written as DNA, the CDR3 is TGTGCCAGCAGCCTACCTCTATCTGGACCGCCCTCCTACAATGAGCAGTTCTTC.

This clonotype appeared many times. The J gene is TRBJ1-2, the V gene TRBV11-2, with a tentative D call TRBD1 (6 bases). Trimming cost V 0 bases and J 6 bases, with 20 bases left between them. The germline V gene encodes CDR1 SGHAT and CDR2 FQNNGV. This CDR3 is 17 amino acids long. The CDR3 DNA reads TGTGCCAGCAGCTTAGAGGGGCGGGGGACAAGAAAAAATGGCTACACCTTC. This encodes CASSLEGRGTRKNGYTF.

V and J are TRBV6-1 and TRBJ1-1; D is possibly TRBD1 (6 bases). Germline CDR1 MNHNS, CDR2 SASEGT. The CDR3 covers 16 residues. Deletions cut 2 bases from V and 1 base from J, with 14 bases between. The CDR3 DNA reads as TGTGCCAGCAGTGAACTACAGGGCAGGGGGAACACTGAAGCTTTCTTT. Amino acids: CASSELQGRGNTEAFF.